In its sample, the clone carrying this TCR beta chain was seen once. The CDR3 contains 14 residues. V was cut by 1 base and J by 3 bases, with 7 bases left in between. CDR1 is MNHNS and CDR2 is SASEGT in the germline V gene. Per sample, a minimum of 6 million PBMCs were isolated. Extraction of total RNA produced a minimum of 5 micrograms from each sample. The sample originates from a study of blood T cells in healthy people across ages. The authors ran a second PCR of roughly 6 to 12 cycles using a sample-barcoded 5' primer and a J-beta primer mix. TCRdb redid the calling of the 5' RACE reads with MiXCR, one entry per CDR3 protein. The sample carries fewer than 800,000 distinct CDR3 sequences, about 52% recorded once.

Specimen: blood. The gene calls are TRBV6-1 and TRBJ1-5; no reliable D call. This sequence was found in a woman aged 55-75 years in good health. The CDR3 sequence: CASSEGWINQPQHF. In DNA, the CDR3 is TGTGCCAGCAGTGAAGGCTGGATCAATCAGCCCCAGCATTTT.